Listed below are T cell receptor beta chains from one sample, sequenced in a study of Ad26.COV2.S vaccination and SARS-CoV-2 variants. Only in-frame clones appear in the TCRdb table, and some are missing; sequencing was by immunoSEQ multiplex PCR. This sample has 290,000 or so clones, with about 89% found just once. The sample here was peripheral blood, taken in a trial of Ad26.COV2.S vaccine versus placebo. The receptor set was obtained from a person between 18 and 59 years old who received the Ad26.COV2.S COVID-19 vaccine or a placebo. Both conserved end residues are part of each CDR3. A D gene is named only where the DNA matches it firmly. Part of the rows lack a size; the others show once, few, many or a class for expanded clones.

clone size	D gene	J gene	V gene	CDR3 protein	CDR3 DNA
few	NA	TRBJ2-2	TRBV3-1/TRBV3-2	CASSQEWAVGELFF	TGTGCCAGCAGCCAAGAATGGGCGGTCGGGGAGCTGTTTTTT
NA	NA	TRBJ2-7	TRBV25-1	CASSEYTGAKQYF	TGTGCCAGCAGTGAGTATACGGGGGCGAAGCAGTACTTC
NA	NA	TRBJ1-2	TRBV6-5	CASSYSGQGGYTF	TGTGCCAGCAGTTACTCGGGGCAGGGTGGCTACACCTTC
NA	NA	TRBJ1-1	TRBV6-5	CACLQGNTEAFF	TGTGCCTGCCTACAGGGGAACACTGAAGCTTTCTTT
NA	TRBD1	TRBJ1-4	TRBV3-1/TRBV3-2	CASSQQGATNEKLFF	TGTGCCAGCAGCCAACAGGGGGCTACTAATGAAAAACTGTTTTTT
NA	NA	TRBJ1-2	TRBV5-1	CASSFDSNYGYTF	TGCGCCAGCAGCTTCGACAGCAACTATGGCTACACCTTC
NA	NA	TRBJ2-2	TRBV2	CASSETAMGTGELFF	TGTGCCAGCAGTGAGACGGCGATGGGCACCGGGGAGCTGTTTTTT
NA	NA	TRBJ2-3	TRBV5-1	CASSLDVVSTDTQYF	TGCGCCAGCAGCTTGGATGTGGTTAGCACAGATACGCAGTATTTT
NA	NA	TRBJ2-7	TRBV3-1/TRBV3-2	CASSQDAMRSDEQYF	TGTGCCAGCAGCCAAGACGCAATGAGATCGGACGAGCAGTACTTC
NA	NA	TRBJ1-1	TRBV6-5	CASSYGRYTEAFF	TGTGCCAGCAGTTACGGACGGTACACTGAAGCTTTCTTT